The clone carrying this T cell receptor beta chain was detected many times. Its antigen is currently unknown. This entry is derived from a study of T cells in Graves' hyperthyroidism and ophthalmopathy. For the study at large: Peripheral blood was obtained at initial diagnosis, preceding any treatment.

The germline gives CDR1 SQVTM, CDR2 ANQGSEA. Trimming left V 7 bases short and J 10 bases short, with 18 bases between. The CDR3 loop spans 12 amino acids. Study-level findings and limits: Researchers found most expanded thyroid clonotypes above 0.001 in blood as well. Progression to ophthalmopathy was predicted a median of roughly 6.8 months early.

Using 10 ml of fresh peripheral blood, PBMCs were prepared. Amplification of TCR beta CDR3 regions used RNA as the template. TCR CDR3 regions were first amplified by RT-PCR with HTBI primers. Each CDR3 protein is one row after TCRdb ran MiXCR on the multiplex PCR reads. The data contain 640,000 or so distinct CDR3 sequences, 14% of them singletons. Sequenced: blood. This clonotype was sampled from a woman between 18 and 29 years old with Graves' ophthalmopathy. This chain connects TRBV29-1 to TRBJ2-3, with D maybe TRBD2 (6 bases). The DNA of the CDR3 is TGCAGCGGGGCGGGACCTGGGCCTTCGCAGTATTTT. Translating it yields CSGAGPGPSQYF.